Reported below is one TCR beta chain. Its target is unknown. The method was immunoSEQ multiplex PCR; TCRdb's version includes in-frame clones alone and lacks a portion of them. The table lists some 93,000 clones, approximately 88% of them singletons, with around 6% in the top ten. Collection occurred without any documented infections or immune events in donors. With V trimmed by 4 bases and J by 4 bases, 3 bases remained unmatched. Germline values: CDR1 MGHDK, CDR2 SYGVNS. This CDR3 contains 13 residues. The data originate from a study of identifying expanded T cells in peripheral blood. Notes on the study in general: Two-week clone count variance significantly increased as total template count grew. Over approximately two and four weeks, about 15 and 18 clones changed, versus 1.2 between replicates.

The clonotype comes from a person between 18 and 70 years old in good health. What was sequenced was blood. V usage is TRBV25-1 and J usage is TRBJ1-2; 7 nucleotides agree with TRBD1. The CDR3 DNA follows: TGTGCCAGCAGTGGGGACAGACCCTATGGCTACACCTTC. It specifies CASSGDRPYGYTF.